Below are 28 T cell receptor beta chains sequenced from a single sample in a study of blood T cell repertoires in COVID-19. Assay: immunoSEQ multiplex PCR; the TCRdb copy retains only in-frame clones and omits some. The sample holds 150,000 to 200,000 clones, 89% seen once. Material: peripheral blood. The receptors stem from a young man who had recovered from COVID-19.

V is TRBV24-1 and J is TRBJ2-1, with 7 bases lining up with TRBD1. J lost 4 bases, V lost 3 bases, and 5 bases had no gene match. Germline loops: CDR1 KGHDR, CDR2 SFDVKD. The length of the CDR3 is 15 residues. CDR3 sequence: CATSDPRDRYNEQFF. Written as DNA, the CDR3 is TGTGCCACCAGTGATCCGAGGGACAGATACAATGAGCAGTTCTTC.

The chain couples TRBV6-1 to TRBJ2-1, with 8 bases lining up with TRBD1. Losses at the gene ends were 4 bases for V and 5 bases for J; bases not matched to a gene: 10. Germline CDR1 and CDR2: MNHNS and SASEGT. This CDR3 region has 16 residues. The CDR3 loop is CASSVLRDRRNNEQFF. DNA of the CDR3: TGTGCCAGCAGTGTTTTACGGGACAGGCGCAACAATGAGCAGTTCTTC.

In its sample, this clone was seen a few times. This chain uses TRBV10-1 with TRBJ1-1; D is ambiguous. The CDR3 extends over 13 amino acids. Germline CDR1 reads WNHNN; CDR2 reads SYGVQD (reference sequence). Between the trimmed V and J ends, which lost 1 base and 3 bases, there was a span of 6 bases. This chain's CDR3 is CASSELQHTEAFF. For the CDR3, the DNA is TGCGCCAGCAGTGAGTTACAGCACACTGAAGCTTTCTTT.

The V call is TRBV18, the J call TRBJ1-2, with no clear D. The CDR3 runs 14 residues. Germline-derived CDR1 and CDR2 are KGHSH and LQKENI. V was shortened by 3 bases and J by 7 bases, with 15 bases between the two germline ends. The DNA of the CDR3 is TGTGCCAGCTCACCCAATGAGGCTCGAGGTGGCTACACCTTC. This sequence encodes CASSPNEARGGYTF. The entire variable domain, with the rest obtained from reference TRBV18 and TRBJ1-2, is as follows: NAGVMQNPRHLVRRRGQEARLRCSPMKGHSHVYWYRQLPEEGLKFMVYLQKENIIDESGMPKERFSAEFPKEGPSILRIQQVVRGDSAAYFCASSPNEARGGYTFGSGTRLTVV.

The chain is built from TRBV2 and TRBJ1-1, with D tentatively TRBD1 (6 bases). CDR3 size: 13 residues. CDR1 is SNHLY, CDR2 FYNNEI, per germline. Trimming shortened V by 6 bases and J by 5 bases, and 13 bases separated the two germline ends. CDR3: CASSSTGITEAFF. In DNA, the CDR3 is TGTGCCAGCAGCTCAACAGGGATTACTGAAGCTTTCTTT.

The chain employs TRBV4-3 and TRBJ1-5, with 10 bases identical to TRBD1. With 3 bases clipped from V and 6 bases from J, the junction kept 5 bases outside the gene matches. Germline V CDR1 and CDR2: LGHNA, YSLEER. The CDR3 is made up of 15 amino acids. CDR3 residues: CASSQGTGEVQPQHF. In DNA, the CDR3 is TGCGCCAGCAGCCAGGGGACAGGGGAGGTTCAGCCCCAGCATTTT.

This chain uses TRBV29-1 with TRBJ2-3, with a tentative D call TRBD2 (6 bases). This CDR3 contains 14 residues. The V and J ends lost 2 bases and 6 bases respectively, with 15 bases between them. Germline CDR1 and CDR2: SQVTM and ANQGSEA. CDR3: CSVEMYGSGDTQYF. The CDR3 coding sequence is TGCAGCGTTGAAATGTACGGGAGTGGGGATACGCAGTATTTT.

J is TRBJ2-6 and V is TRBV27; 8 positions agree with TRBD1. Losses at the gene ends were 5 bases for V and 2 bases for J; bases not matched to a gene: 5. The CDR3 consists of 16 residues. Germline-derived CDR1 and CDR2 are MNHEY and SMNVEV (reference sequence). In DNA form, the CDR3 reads TGTGCCAGCAGTCCGCGGACAGGGACTGGGGCCAACGTCCTGACTTTC. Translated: CASSPRTGTGANVLTF.

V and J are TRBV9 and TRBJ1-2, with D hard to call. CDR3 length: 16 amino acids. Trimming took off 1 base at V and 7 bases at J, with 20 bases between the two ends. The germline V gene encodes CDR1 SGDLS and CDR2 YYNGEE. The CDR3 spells CASSVRRQTTVTGYTF. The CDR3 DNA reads TGTGCCAGCAGCGTACGTCGCCAGACAACTGTAACTGGCTACACCTTC.

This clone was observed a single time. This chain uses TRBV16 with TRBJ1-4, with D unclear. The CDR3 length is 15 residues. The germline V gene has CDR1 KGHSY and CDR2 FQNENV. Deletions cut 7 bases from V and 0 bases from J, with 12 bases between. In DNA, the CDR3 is TGTGCCAGCATGAGAGCCGGTGCAACTAATGAAAAACTGTTTTTT. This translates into CASMRAGATNEKLFF.

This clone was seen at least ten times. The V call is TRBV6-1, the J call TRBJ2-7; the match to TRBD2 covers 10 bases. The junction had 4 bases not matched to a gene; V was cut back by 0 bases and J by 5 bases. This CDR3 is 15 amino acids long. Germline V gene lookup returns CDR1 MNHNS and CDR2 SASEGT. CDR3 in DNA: TGTGCCAGCAGTGAAGCGACCGGGACTAGCGACGAGCAGTACTTC. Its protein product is CASSEATGTSDEQYF.

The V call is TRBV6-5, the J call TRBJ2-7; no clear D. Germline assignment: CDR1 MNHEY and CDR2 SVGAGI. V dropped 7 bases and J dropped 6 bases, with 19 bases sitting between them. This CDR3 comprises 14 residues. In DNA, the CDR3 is TGTGCCAGCACCTATGACATTTTAAGTCCCGAGCAGTACTTC. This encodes CASTYDILSPEQYF.

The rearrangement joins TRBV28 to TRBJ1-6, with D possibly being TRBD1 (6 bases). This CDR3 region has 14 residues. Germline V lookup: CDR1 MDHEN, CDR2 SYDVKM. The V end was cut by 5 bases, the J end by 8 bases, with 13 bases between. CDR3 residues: CASSKGGKYSPLHF. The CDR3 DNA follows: TGTGCCAGCAGTAAGGGGGGGAAGTATTCACCCCTCCACTTT.

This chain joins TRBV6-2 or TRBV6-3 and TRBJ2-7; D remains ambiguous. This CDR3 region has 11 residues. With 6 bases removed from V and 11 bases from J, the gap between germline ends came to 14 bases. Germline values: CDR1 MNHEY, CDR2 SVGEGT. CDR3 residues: CASSRSDRKYF. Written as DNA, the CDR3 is TGTGCCAGCAGCCGCTCTGATAGAAAGTACTTC.

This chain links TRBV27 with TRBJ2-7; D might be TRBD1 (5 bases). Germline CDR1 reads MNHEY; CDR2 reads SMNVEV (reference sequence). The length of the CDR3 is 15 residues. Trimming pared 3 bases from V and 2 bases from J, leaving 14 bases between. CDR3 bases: TGTGCCAGCAGTTTGCAGGGTTGGGTACCCTACGAGCAGTACTTC. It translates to CASSLQGWVPYEQYF.

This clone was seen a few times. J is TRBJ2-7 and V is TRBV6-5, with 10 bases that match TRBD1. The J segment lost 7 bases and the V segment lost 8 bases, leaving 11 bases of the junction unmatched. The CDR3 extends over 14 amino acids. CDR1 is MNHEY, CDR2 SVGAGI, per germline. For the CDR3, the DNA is TGTGCCAGCGAAGACCGGGACAGGGGAGGGGAGCAGTACTTC. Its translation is CASEDRDRGGEQYF.

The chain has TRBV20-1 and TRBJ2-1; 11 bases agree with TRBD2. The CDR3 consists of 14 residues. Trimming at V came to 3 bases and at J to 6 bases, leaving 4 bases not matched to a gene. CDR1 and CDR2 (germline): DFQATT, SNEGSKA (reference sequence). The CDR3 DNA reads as TGCAGTGCTAGTGCGGGACTAGCGGTCAATGAGCAGTTCTTC. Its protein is CSASAGLAVNEQFF.

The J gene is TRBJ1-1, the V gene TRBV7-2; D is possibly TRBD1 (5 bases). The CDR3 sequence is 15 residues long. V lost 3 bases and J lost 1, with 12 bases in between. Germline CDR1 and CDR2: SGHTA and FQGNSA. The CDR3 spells CASSFIRGGNTEAFF. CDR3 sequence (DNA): TGTGCCAGCAGCTTTATACGGGGGGGGAACACTGAAGCTTTCTTT.

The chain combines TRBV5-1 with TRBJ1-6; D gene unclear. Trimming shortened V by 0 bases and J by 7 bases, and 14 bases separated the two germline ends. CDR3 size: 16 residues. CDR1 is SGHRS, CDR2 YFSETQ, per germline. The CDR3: CASSLGSGAGNSPLHF. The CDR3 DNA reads TGCGCCAGCAGCTTGGGGTCGGGCGCGGGGAATTCACCCCTCCACTTT.

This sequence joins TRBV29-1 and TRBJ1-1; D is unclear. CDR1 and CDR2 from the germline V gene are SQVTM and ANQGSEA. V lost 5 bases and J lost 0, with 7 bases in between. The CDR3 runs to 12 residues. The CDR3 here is CSVLDLNTEAFF. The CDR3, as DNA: TGCAGCGTTTTAGACTTGAACACTGAAGCTTTCTTT.

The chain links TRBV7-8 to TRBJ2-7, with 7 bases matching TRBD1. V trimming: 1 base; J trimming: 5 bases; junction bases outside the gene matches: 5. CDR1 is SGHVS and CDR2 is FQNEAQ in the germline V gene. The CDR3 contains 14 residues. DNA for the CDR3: TGTGCCAGCAGCTTAGAGACAGGGAACCACGAGCAGTACTTC. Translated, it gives CASSLETGNHEQYF.

This CDR3 is CASSEGQGNNNNEQFF. CDR3 nucleotides: TGTGCCAGCAGTGAGGGACAGGGAAATAACAACAATGAGCAGTTCTTC. The J gene is TRBJ2-1, the V gene TRBV6-4, with 9 nucleotides matching TRBD1. CDR1 and CDR2 (germline): MRHNA, SNTAGT. This CDR3 is 16 amino acids long. Losses at the gene ends were 3 bases for V and 5 bases for J; bases not matched to a gene: 8.

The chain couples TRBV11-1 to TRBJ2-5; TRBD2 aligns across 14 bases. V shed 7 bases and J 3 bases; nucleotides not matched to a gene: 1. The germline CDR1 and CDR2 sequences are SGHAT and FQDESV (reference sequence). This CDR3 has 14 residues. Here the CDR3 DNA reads TGTGCCAGCACGACTAGCGGGAGGGAAGAGACCCAGTACTTC. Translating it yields CASTTSGREETQYF. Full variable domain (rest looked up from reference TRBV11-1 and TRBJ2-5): EAEVAQSPRYKITEKSQAVAFWCDPISGHATLYWYRQILGQGPELLVQFQDESVVDDSQLPKDRFSAERLKGVDSTLKIQPAELGDSAMYLCASTTSGREETQYFGPGTRLLVL.

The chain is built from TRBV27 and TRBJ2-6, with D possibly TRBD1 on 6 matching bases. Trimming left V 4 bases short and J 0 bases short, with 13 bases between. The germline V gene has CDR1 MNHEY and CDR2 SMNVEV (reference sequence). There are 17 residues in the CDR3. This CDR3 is CASSSRGKSSGANVLTF. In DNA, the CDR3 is TGTGCCAGCAGTTCAAGGGGGAAATCCTCTGGGGCCAACGTCCTGACTTTC.

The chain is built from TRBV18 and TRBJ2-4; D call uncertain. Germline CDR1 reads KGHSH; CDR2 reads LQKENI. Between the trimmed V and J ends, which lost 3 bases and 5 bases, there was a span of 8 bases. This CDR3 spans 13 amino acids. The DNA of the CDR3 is TGTGCCAGCTCACCCTCGAGCGAAAACATTCAGTACTTC. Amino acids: CASSPSSENIQYF.

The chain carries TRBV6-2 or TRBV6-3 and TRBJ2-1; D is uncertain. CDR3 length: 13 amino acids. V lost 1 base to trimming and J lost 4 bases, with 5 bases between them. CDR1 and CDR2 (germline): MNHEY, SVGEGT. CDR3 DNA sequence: TGTGCCAGCAGTTACTTCTCGTACAATGAGCAGTTCTTC. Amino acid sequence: CASSYFSYNEQFF.

In DNA form, the CDR3 reads TGTGCCAGTAGTGACAGGGGGTACACAGATACGCAGTATTTT. Translated, it gives CASSDRGYTDTQYF. The chain is built from TRBV19 and TRBJ2-3, with 9 bases that match TRBD1. The ends lost 5 bases at V and 2 bases at J; junction bases unmatched: 2. CDR1 is LNHDA, CDR2 SQIVND, per germline (reference sequence). This CDR3 is 14 amino acids long.

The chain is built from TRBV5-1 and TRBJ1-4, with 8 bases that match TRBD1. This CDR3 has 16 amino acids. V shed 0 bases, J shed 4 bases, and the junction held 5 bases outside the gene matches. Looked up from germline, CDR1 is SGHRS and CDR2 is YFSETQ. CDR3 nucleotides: TGCGCCAGCAGCTTGGATGGACAGGGAGGTAATGAAAAACTGTTTTTT. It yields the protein CASSLDGQGGNEKLFF.